These 20 T cell receptor beta chains were all obtained from the same sample, sequenced in a study of blood T cell repertoires in COVID-19. Only in-frame clones appear in the TCRdb table, and some are missing; sequencing was by immunoSEQ multiplex PCR. This table has about 200,000 clones, roughly 90% appearing once. Input material: peripheral blood. The receptors originated from a young man with active or convalescent COVID-19.

The rearrangement uses TRBV6-5 and TRBJ2-5; unclear D gene. V lost 2 bases, J lost 3 bases, and 7 bases lay in between. Germline CDR1 reads MNHEY; CDR2 reads SVGAGI. The length of the CDR3 is 13 residues. CDR3 nucleotides: TGTGCCAGCAGTTACGGAGTGGAAGAGACCCAGTACTTC. Translating gives CASSYGVEETQYF.

The gene calls are TRBV6-5 and TRBJ1-4, with 7 bases identical to TRBD1. V shed 6 bases, J shed 3 bases, and the junction held 7 bases outside the gene matches. There are 15 residues in the CDR3. Germline CDR1 is MNHEY and CDR2 is SVGAGI. In DNA, the CDR3 is TGTGCCAGCAGACGAGACAGGGCGGCTAATGAAAAACTGTTTTTT. Protein product: CASRRDRAANEKLFF.

The CDR3: CASSVGGGVLPEAFF. CDR3 sequence (DNA): TGTGCCAGCAGCGTAGGTGGGGGCGTATTGCCTGAAGCTTTCTTT. The gene calls are TRBV9 and TRBJ1-1; maybe TRBD1 (6 bases). V gave up 0 bases and J gave up 6 bases, with 15 bases separating them. The CDR3 runs to 15 residues. Germline loops: CDR1 SGDLS, CDR2 YYNGEE.

The chain uses TRBV6-6 and TRBJ2-1; 10 bases agree with TRBD2. This CDR3 spans 17 amino acids. The germline V gene has CDR1 MNHNY and CDR2 SVGAGI (reference sequence). V dropped 5 bases and J dropped 3; count of bases not matched to a gene: 10. For the CDR3, the DNA is TGTGCCAGCAGTCCCCCTCCACTAGCGGGGTTCTACAATGAGCAGTTCTTC. Translated: CASSPPPLAGFYNEQFF.

V gene TRBV19 combines with J gene TRBJ1-3, with TRBD1 identical over 8 bases. The CDR3 runs to 15 residues. J lost 0 bases, V lost 9 bases, and 7 bases had no gene match. The V gene's germline CDR1 is LNHDA and CDR2 SQIVND (reference sequence). The DNA for the CDR3 is TGTGCCAGCACATCAACAGGGGGCTCTGGAAACACCATATATTTT. It specifies CASTSTGGSGNTIYF.

This clone was detected a few times. The rearrangement joins TRBV19 to TRBJ1-5; 7 bases fit TRBD1. The trim removed 5 bases at V and 0 bases at J, leaving 7 bases unmatched. CDR3 size: 16 residues. CDR1 is LNHDA and CDR2 is SQIVND in the germline V gene (reference sequence). CDR3 amino acids: CASSWRGQDSNQPQHF. DNA for the CDR3: TGTGCCAGTAGTTGGAGGGGGCAGGATAGCAATCAGCCCCAGCATTTT. The full variable domain, its missing parts supplied by reference TRBV19 and TRBJ1-5, is DGGITQSPKYLFRKEGQNVTLSCEQNLNHDAMYWYRQDPGQGLRLIYYSQIVNDFQKGDIAEGYSVSREKKESFPLTVTSAQKNPTAFYLCASSWRGQDSNQPQHFGDGTRLSIL.

The chain carries TRBV3-1 (or the pseudogene TRBV3-2) and TRBJ2-6; D is perhaps TRBD1 (5 bases). The CDR3 has 17 residues. Looked up from germline, CDR1 is LGHDT and CDR2 is YNNKEL (reference sequence). V dropped 2 bases and J dropped 2 bases, with 13 bases sitting between them. The CDR3 nucleotides read TGTGCCAGCAGCCAACAGGGTCTTAAAGCTGGGGCCAACGTCCTGACTTTC. It translates to CASSQQGLKAGANVLTF.

The chain recombines TRBV29-1 with TRBJ2-1; 10 bases align to TRBD2. Trimming cost V 4 bases and J 12 bases; bases outside gene matches: 9. Germline V gene data show CDR1 as SQVTM and CDR2 as ANQGSEA. This CDR3 is 13 amino acids long. CDR3 loop: CSVAASGSSGQFF. DNA of the CDR3: TGCAGCGTTGCTGCTAGCGGGAGCTCCGGGCAGTTCTTC.

The chain combines TRBV5-1 with TRBJ2-7; D is possibly TRBD2 (6 bases). Germline V lookup: CDR1 SGHRS, CDR2 YFSETQ. Trimming left V 0 bases short and J 4 bases short, with 14 bases between. This CDR3 spans 15 amino acids. The CDR3 reads CASSLAWGVPYEQYF. CDR3 bases: TGCGCCAGCAGCTTGGCCTGGGGGGTTCCGTACGAGCAGTACTTC.

This chain connects TRBV12-3 or TRBV12-4 to TRBJ1-2; D gene unclear. The CDR3 spans 12 residues. V was cut by 3 bases and J by 8 bases, with 10 bases left in between. Here the CDR3 DNA reads TGTGCCAGCAGTTTCTTTCCCGGGGGCTACACCTTC. This translates into CASSFFPGGYTF.

The rearrangement links TRBV6-2 or TRBV6-3 to TRBJ2-1; maybe TRBD2 (6 bases). CDR1 MNHEY and CDR2 SVGEGT come from the germline V gene. The ends were cut back, 2 bases at V and 1 base at J, with 9 bases in the middle. CDR3 length equals 15 residues. CDR3 loop: CASSYGGASYNEQFF. The CDR3 DNA is TGTGCCAGCAGTTACGGCGGGGCTTCCTACAATGAGCAGTTCTTC.

The chain uses TRBV7-9 and TRBJ2-7; TRBD1 aligns across 7 bases. The CDR3 runs to 14 residues. Trimming removed 5 bases from V and 5 bases from J; junction bases left unmatched: 9. Per the germline V gene, CDR1 is SEHNR and CDR2 is FQNEAQ (reference sequence). As DNA, the CDR3 is TGTGCCAGCAGCACAAGACAGGGAATGGACGAGCAGTACTTC. Translating it yields CASSTRQGMDEQYF. The full variable domain, its missing parts supplied by reference TRBV7-9 and TRBJ2-7, is DTGVSQNPRHKITKRGQNVTFRCDPISEHNRLYWYRQTLGQGPEFLTYFQNEAQLEKSRLLSDRFSAERPKGSFSTLEIQRTEQGDSAMYLCASSTRQGMDEQYFGPGTRLTVT.

This chain joins TRBV25-1 and TRBJ2-3; 10 bases fit TRBD2. V dropped 5 bases and J dropped 2; count of bases not matched to a gene: 7. Germline V lookup: CDR1 MGHDK, CDR2 SYGVNS. This CDR3 has 16 residues. The CDR3 DNA is TGTGCCAGCAGTCCCCTTAGCGGGGGGATCACAGATACGCAGTATTTT. As protein: CASSPLSGGITDTQYF.

The chain is built from TRBV6-4 and TRBJ2-1; 7 bases fit TRBD2. Germline V gene lookup returns CDR1 MRHNA and CDR2 SNTAGT. Trimming took 0 bases from V and 8 from J; bases not matched to a gene: 7. There are 15 residues in the CDR3. CDR3 nucleotides: TGTGCCAGCAGTGACTCGGGCGGGGGTCCCGATGAGCAGTTCTTC. It yields the protein CASSDSGGGPDEQFF.

This clone showed up just once. This chain connects TRBV30 to TRBJ1-1; 9 nucleotides line up with TRBD1. Looked up from germline, CDR1 is GTSNPN and CDR2 is SVGIG (reference sequence). V shed 2 bases and J 5 bases; nucleotides not matched to a gene: 6. The CDR3 contains 14 residues. In DNA, the CDR3 is TGTGCCTGGAGTACCGGACAGGGGCGGACTGAAGCTTTCTTT. This sequence encodes CAWSTGQGRTEAFF.

This rearrangement joins TRBV11-2 to TRBJ1-5; D uncertain. Trimming removed 5 bases from V and 1 base from J, with 12 bases in between. Germline loops: CDR1 SGHAT, CDR2 FQNNGV. The CDR3 length is 15 residues. Here the CDR3 reads CASSPDGASNQPQHF. For the CDR3, the DNA is TGTGCCAGCAGCCCAGATGGTGCCAGCAATCAGCCCCAGCATTTT.

The chain joins TRBV5-5 to TRBJ1-4; 7 bases align to TRBD1. V gave up 2 bases and J gave up 6 bases; unmatched junction bases: 7. The length of the CDR3 is 15 residues. CDR1 SGHKS and CDR2 YYEKEE come from the germline V gene (reference sequence). The CDR3 DNA reads TGTGCCAGCAGCTTATCCCGACAGGGAGATGAAAAACTGTTTTTT. It codes for CASSLSRQGDEKLFF.

This sequence joins TRBV5-6 and TRBJ1-2, with a possible D match to TRBD1 (5 bases). Trimming took 0 bases from V and 3 from J, leaving 18 bases between them. The CDR3 extends over 17 amino acids. Germline lookup yields CDR1 SGHDT and CDR2 YYEEEE. CDR3 region: CASSLETGLWSHYGYTF. CDR3 sequence (DNA): TGTGCCAGCAGCTTGGAGACGGGACTCTGGAGTCACTATGGCTACACCTTC.

The V gene is TRBV30, the J gene TRBJ1-1; the D gene is possibly TRBD1 (5 bases). CDR3 length: 12 residues. Trimming took 0 bases from V and 3 from J, leaving 5 bases between them. Germline V lookup: CDR1 GTSNPN, CDR2 SVGIG (reference sequence). The CDR3 coding sequence is TGTGCCTGGAGTGTAGGGGACACTGAAGCTTTCTTT. Residues: CAWSVGDTEAFF.

V usage is TRBV10-3 and J usage is TRBJ1-2; the D is unclear. Germline V gene lookup returns CDR1 ENHRY and CDR2 SYGVKD. With 2 bases removed from V and 2 bases from J, the gap between germline ends came to 9 bases. This CDR3 is built from 14 residues. The CDR3 coding sequence is TGTGCCATCAGTGAGCTGGGAGGGAACTATGGCTACACCTTC. It translates to CAISELGGNYGYTF.